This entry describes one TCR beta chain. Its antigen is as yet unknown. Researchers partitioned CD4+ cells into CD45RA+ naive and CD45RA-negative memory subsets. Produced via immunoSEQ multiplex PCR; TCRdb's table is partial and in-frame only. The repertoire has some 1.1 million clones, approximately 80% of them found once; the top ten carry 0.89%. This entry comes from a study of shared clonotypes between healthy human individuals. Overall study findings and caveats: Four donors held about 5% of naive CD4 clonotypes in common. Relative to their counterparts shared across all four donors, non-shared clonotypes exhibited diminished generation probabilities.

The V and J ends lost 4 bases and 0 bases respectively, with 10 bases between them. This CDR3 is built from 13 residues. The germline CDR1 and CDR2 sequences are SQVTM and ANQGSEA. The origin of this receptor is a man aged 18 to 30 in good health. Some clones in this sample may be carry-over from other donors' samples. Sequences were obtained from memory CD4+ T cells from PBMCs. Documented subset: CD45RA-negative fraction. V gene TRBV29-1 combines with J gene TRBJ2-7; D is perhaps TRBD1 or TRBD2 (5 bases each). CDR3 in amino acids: CSVAGRSSYEQYF. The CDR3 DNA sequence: TGCAGCGTTGCGGGACGGTCCTCCTACGAGCAGTACTTC.